The 29 T cell receptor beta chains below come from one sample, sequenced in a study of cytomegalovirus exposure and HLA in healthy donors. Vbeta (60) and Jbeta (13) primers were used in the PCR. TCRdb's table, derived via immunoSEQ multiplex PCR, lists solely in-frame clones and lacks some. The table records about 160,000 clones, more than 70% of them present only once. Sequenced: PBMCs. Receptors originate from a male donor in good health and CMV-seropositive.

This clone was observed once. The rearrangement uses TRBV27 and TRBJ2-3; D is unresolved. V was pared by 7 bases and J by 2 bases, with 13 bases between. There are 14 residues in the CDR3. Germline assignment: CDR1 MNHEY and CDR2 SMNVEV (reference sequence). In nucleotides, the CDR3 is TGTGCCAGCAATAGGAGAGCTCACACAGATACGCAGTATTTT. Translation: CASNRRAHTDTQYF.

This clone showed up just once. V is TRBV5-6 and J is TRBJ1-5; perhaps TRBD1 as D (5 bases). The CDR3 is 16 amino acids. V lost 0 bases and J 1 base, leaving 11 bases between the germline ends. The germline gives CDR1 SGHDT, CDR2 YYEEEE. The CDR3 loop reads CASSLGGGVSNQPQHF. The CDR3 region has the DNA TGTGCCAGCAGCTTGGGTGGAGGGGTGAGCAATCAGCCCCAGCATTTT.

The chain carries TRBV27 and TRBJ2-2; 8 nucleotides align to TRBD1. The trim removed 7 bases at V and 6 bases at J, leaving 10 bases unmatched. Germline values: CDR1 MNHEY, CDR2 SMNVEV (reference sequence). There are 15 residues in the CDR3. The CDR3 DNA is TGTGCCAGCACCCCCGGGCAGGGGGCGGCCGGGGAGCTGTTTTTT. It codes for CASTPGQGAAGELFF.

V usage is TRBV19 and J usage is TRBJ1-1, with D maybe TRBD1 (6 bases). V was shortened by 4 bases and J by 1 base, with 16 bases between the two germline ends. Per germline, CDR1 LNHDA and CDR2 SQIVND (reference sequence). The CDR3 loop spans 16 amino acids. The CDR3 DNA reads as TGTGCCAGTAGTAACCTAAGACAGGCCTCGAACACTGAAGCTTTCTTT. It encodes CASSNLRQASNTEAFF.

Details on this clone: Other DNA sequences in the sample encode the same CDR3. This chain connects TRBV30 to TRBJ2-1; the D is unclear. The germline gives CDR1 GTSNPN, CDR2 SVGIG (reference sequence). Trimming stripped 0 bases from V and 7 bases from J, with 7 bases between. This CDR3 contains 12 residues. CDR3 sequence: CAWSVRVNEQFF. The CDR3 region has the DNA TGTGCCTGGAGTGTAAGAGTGAATGAGCAGTTCTTC.

This clone was counted only a few times. V gene TRBV21-1 combines with J gene TRBJ1-5. TRBV21-1 constitutes a pseudogene. CDR3 size: 16 residues. CDR3 protein: CASSKGGHYSNQPQHF. CDR3 DNA: TGTGCCAGCAGCAAGGGGGGTCATTATAGCAATCAGCCCCAGCATTTT.

The CDR3 is CASSSPSAGQETQYF. The CDR3 nucleotides read TGCGCCAGCAGCTCACCCTCAGCGGGCCAAGAGACCCAGTACTTC. The V gene is TRBV5-1, the J gene TRBJ2-5; tentatively, D is TRBD2 (6 bases). V was cut by 3 bases and J by 1 base, with 13 bases left in between. The V gene's germline CDR1 is SGHRS and CDR2 YFSETQ. The CDR3 spans 15 residues.

The J gene is TRBJ2-5, the V gene TRBV7-2; 7 bases are a match to TRBD1. CDR3 length: 15 residues. V shed 4 bases and J 2 bases; nucleotides not matched to a gene: 7. The germline V gene has CDR1 SGHTA and CDR2 FQGNSA. The DNA for the CDR3 is TGTGCCAGCAGCTCCTCCCCCAGGGGGCAAGAGACCCAGTACTTC. Amino acids: CASSSSPRGQETQYF.

This clone was recorded a few times. The junction differs from germline at one of its ends, possibly a read error. The chain combines TRBV7-7 with TRBJ2-1; tentatively, D is TRBD2 (5 bases). Looked up from germline, CDR1 is SSHAT and CDR2 is FNYEAQ (reference sequence). The CDR3 is made up of 14 amino acids. CDR3 in amino acids: CASSLGSSWDEQFF. CDR3 nucleotide sequence: TGTGCTAGCAGCTTAGGTTCTAGCTGGGATGAGCAGTTCTTC.

The chain has TRBV5-1 and TRBJ1-3, with TRBD1 matching 8 bases. From germline, CDR1 is SGHRS and CDR2 YFSETQ. The CDR3 covers 15 residues. The V gene end was trimmed by 0 bases and the J gene end by 9 bases; junction bases not matched to a gene: 8. The CDR3 nucleotides read TGCGCCAGCAGCTTGGAAGGACAGGGCTGGAGCACCATATATTTT. As protein: CASSLEGQGWSTIYF.

J is TRBJ2-5 and V is TRBV21-1; the table's D call TRBD1 went unverified against the DNA. TRBV21-1 is annotated as a pseudogene. This CDR3 has 17 residues. The CDR3 loop reads CASSKESGTGGKETQYF. In DNA, the CDR3 is TGTGCCAGCAGCAAAGAAAGTGGGACAGGGGGGAAAGAGACCCAGTACTTC.

The chain carries TRBV9 and TRBJ2-3; 8 bases match TRBD2. Germline V gene lookup returns CDR1 SGDLS and CDR2 YYNGEE. This CDR3 contains 15 residues. Germline trimming cut 2 bases from V and 0 bases from J; bases unmatched to any gene: 2. CDR3 sequence: CASSVSSGSTDTQYF. DNA of the CDR3: TGTGCCAGCAGCGTTTCTAGCGGGAGCACAGATACGCAGTATTTT.

V is TRBV5-4 and J is TRBJ2-5; 8 bases fit TRBD2. The DNA end favors TRBJ2-7, so the J call may be wrong. Germline CDR1 is SGHNT and CDR2 is YYREEE (reference sequence). This CDR3 contains 13 residues. CDR3 sequence: CASGRSGSDEQYF. DNA for the CDR3: TGTGCCAGCGGTCGAAGCGGGAGTGACGAGCAGTACTTC.

The chain employs TRBV30 and TRBJ2-1; TRBD2 aligns across 11 bases. The CDR3 has 18 amino acids. Germline CDR1 GTSNPN, CDR2 SVGIG (reference sequence). J lost 0 bases, V lost 6 bases, and 13 bases had no gene match. The CDR3 DNA is TGTGCCTGTATTGGGGGACTAGCGGCCGTGGACTCCTACAATGAGCAGTTCTTC. Translated, it gives CACIGGLAAVDSYNEQFF. Variable domain in full (rest from reference TRBV30 and TRBJ2-1): SQTIHQWPATLVQPVGSPLSLECTVEGTSNPNLYWYRQAAGRGLQLLFYSVGIGQISSEVPQNLSASRPQDRQFILSSKKLLLSDSGFYLCACIGGLAAVDSYNEQFFGPGTRLTVL.

The chain links TRBV5-1 to TRBJ2-1; D not certain. The CDR3 totals 12 residues. Trimming cost V 0 bases and J 6 bases, with 4 bases left between them. The V gene's germline CDR1 is SGHRS and CDR2 YFSETQ. The chain's CDR3 is CASSLALNEQFF. The CDR3 DNA follows: TGCGCCAGCAGCTTGGCTCTCAATGAGCAGTTCTTC.

This clone was detected only a few times. This rearrangement joins TRBV29-1 to TRBJ2-3; 9 bases fit TRBD1. The junction had 4 bases not matched to a gene; V was cut back by 7 bases and J by 2 bases. This CDR3 is built from 13 residues. CDR1 is SQVTM, CDR2 ANQGSEA, per germline. This chain's CDR3 is CSGQGDLTDTQYF. For the CDR3, the DNA is TGCAGCGGACAGGGGGACCTCACAGATACGCAGTATTTT.

The genes are TRBV6-1 and TRBJ2-1; the D gene is possibly TRBD2 (6 bases). The ends were cut back, 6 bases at V and 0 bases at J, with 12 bases in the middle. The CDR3 covers 15 residues. From germline, CDR1 is MNHNS and CDR2 SASEGT. CDR3 residues: CASRERASSYNEQFF. CDR3 sequence (DNA): TGTGCCAGCAGGGAGCGGGCAAGCTCCTACAATGAGCAGTTCTTC.

V usage is TRBV11-2 and J usage is TRBJ2-3; TRBD2 matches at 10 bases. After removal of 4 bases from V and 4 bases from J, the junction contained 11 bases not matched to a gene. Looked up from germline, CDR1 is SGHAT and CDR2 is FQNNGV. The CDR3 is 17 amino acids. CDR3 DNA sequence: TGTGCCAGCAGCTCACGGACTAGCGGAGCGGGAGCAGATACGCAGTATTTT. Residues: CASSSRTSGAGADTQYF.

This rearrangement joins TRBV6-5 to TRBJ1-1, with a possible D match to TRBD1 (5 bases). The CDR3 contains 14 residues. V lost 2 bases and J lost 1, with 8 bases in between. The germline gives CDR1 MNHEY, CDR2 SVGAGI. Here the CDR3 reads CASSYRGRNTEAFF. CDR3 sequence (DNA): TGTGCCAGCAGTTACAGGGGCCGGAACACTGAAGCTTTCTTT.

This sequence joins TRBV18 and TRBJ2-1, with TRBD2 matching over 8 bases. V lost 3 bases and J lost 1; bases outside the gene matches: 5. Germline CDR1 KGHSH, CDR2 LQKENI. The CDR3 loop spans 16 amino acids. The chain's CDR3 is CASSPPGTRSYNEQFF. CDR3 in DNA: TGTGCCAGCTCACCGCCCGGGACTAGGTCCTACAATGAGCAGTTCTTC.

A few counts support this clone. The chain combines TRBV4-3 with TRBJ1-1, with TRBD1 matching 8 bases. Germline V gene sequence: CDR1 LGHNA, CDR2 YSLEER. The junction had 7 bases not matched to a gene; V was cut back by 4 bases and J by 6 bases. The CDR3 has 14 amino acids. The CDR3 sequence: CASSLNRDRPEAFF. The CDR3 bases are TGCGCCAGCAGCCTGAACCGGGACAGGCCTGAAGCTTTCTTT.

This clone was detected only a few times. V gene TRBV4-1 combines with J gene TRBJ2-5; TRBD2 matches at 11 bases. This CDR3 region has 16 residues. The J segment lost 5 bases and the V segment lost 4 bases, leaving 9 bases of the junction unmatched. Germline V gives CDR1 MGHRA, CDR2 YSYEKL. The CDR3 region has the DNA TGCGCCAGCAGCCCCACCCTAGCGGGAGGTAGCGAGACCCAGTACTTC. Amino acid sequence: CASSPTLAGGSETQYF.

The rearrangement uses TRBV27 and TRBJ1-5; D gene unclear. Trimming pared 2 bases from V and 0 bases from J, leaving 5 bases between. The CDR3 runs to 14 residues. CDR1 is MNHEY and CDR2 is SMNVEV in the germline V gene (reference sequence). CDR3 nucleotides: TGTGCCAGCAGTTTAGCGAGTAGCAATCAGCCCCAGCATTTT. Amino acid sequence: CASSLASSNQPQHF.

The chain has TRBV7-9 and TRBJ2-2; maybe TRBD2 (6 bases). The germline CDR1 and CDR2 sequences are SEHNR and FQNEAQ (reference sequence). The CDR3 has 18 residues. V was trimmed by 5 bases and J by 0 bases, leaving 19 bases between them. The CDR3 DNA reads TGTGCCAGCAGCCACCTCATCGGGGGACGCCCGAACACCGGGGAGCTGTTTTTT. Its translation: CASSHLIGGRPNTGELFF.

Notes on this clone: A read error may produce the germline difference seen at one junction end. The J gene is TRBJ2-5, the V gene TRBV7-7; D may be TRBD1 (6 bases). Germline assignment: CDR1 SSHAT and CDR2 FNYEAQ (reference sequence). CDR3 length: 13 amino acids. CDR3 sequence (DNA): TGTGCTAGCAGTCCAGGGGTTCAAGAGACCCAGTACTTC. Translation gives CASSPGVQETQYF.

This chain uses TRBV4-1 with TRBJ2-3, with D perhaps TRBD2 (6 bases). Germline CDR1 MGHRA, CDR2 YSYEKL. Trimming shortened V by 4 bases and J by 6 bases, and 20 bases separated the two germline ends. The CDR3 is 16 residues long. CDR3 DNA sequence: TGCGCCAGCAGCCCCGCCCCAAGCGGGTGGAGGGATACGCAGTATTTT. This translates into CASSPAPSGWRDTQYF.

The chain carries TRBV6-4 and TRBJ1-2, with a possible D match to TRBD1 (5 bases). With 7 bases removed from V and 4 bases from J, the gap between germline ends came to 13 bases. CDR1 and CDR2 from the germline V gene are MRHNA and SNTAGT. The CDR3 is 13 residues long. For the CDR3, the DNA is TGTGCCAGCAAATCCGACAGATCCTATGGCTACACCTTC. The encoded protein is CASKSDRSYGYTF.

The chain uses TRBV11-2 and TRBJ1-4; TRBD1 might be the D (5 bases). V lost 4 bases and J 8 bases, leaving 14 bases between the germline ends. Germline V CDR1 and CDR2: SGHAT, FQNNGV. This CDR3 comprises 14 residues. The DNA of the CDR3 is TGTGCCAGCAGCTACGACAGAGGAGTAGAAAAACTGTTTTTT. It encodes CASSYDRGVEKLFF.

Comment on this clone: A junction end diverges from the germline sequence, so it may reflect a read error. The chain combines TRBV7-9 with TRBJ2-7; perhaps TRBD1 as D (6 bases). The CDR3 length is 16 residues. The germline gives CDR1 SEHNR, CDR2 FQNEAQ (reference sequence). The CDR3 is CSSSLPDGTSHYEQYF. In DNA, the CDR3 is TGTTCCAGCAGCTTACCGGACGGGACATCACACTACGAGCAGTACTTC.